The 17 T cell receptor beta chains in this list originate from one sample, sequenced in a study of beta chain features in type 1 diabetes. Expressed TCRB transcripts were sequenced because the entire RNA isolate underwent reverse transcription. Method: immunoSEQ multiplex PCR; TCRdb's copy keeps in-frame clones and lacks some. The sample comprises about 250,000 clones, about 14% of which are singletons, and 0.026% rests with the top ten. The specimen was naive CD4+ T cells from blood. The receptors originated from a woman in her thirties or forties in good health.

This clone turned up a few times. The rearrangement joins TRBV19 to TRBJ1-1, with 7 positions matching TRBD1. V lost 5 bases, J lost 0 bases, and 3 bases stayed unmatched. This CDR3 is built from 14 residues. Per the germline V gene, CDR1 is LNHDA and CDR2 is SQIVND (reference sequence). In DNA form, the CDR3 reads TGTGCCAGTAGTCCGACAGGGATGAACACTGAAGCTTTCTTT. This codes for CASSPTGMNTEAFF.

This chain joins TRBV11-2 and TRBJ2-1; TRBD2 is a possible D gene (5 bases). The CDR3 has 16 residues. Trimming took off 0 bases at V and 4 bases at J, with 13 bases between the two ends. Germline V gene data show CDR1 as SGHAT and CDR2 as FQNNGV. The chain's CDR3 is CASSLEIGLQYNEQFF. The CDR3 DNA reads TGTGCCAGCAGCTTAGAAATCGGACTCCAATACAATGAGCAGTTCTTC.

The V and J genes are TRBV2 and TRBJ2-5, with 10 positions matching TRBD2. The J segment lost 1 base and the V segment lost 4 bases, leaving 6 bases of the junction unmatched. CDR1 SNHLY and CDR2 FYNNEI come from the germline V gene. CDR3 length: 16 amino acids. CDR3 sequence: CASSVRAGGAQETQYF. The CDR3, as DNA: TGTGCCAGCAGTGTTCGAGCGGGGGGGGCCCAAGAGACCCAGTACTTC. Full variable domain (outside the CDR3, taken from reference TRBV2 and TRBJ2-5): EPEVTQTPSHQVTQMGQEVILRCVPISNHLYFYWYRQILGQKVEFLVSFYNNEISEKSEIFDDQFSVERPDGSNFTLKIRSTKLEDSAMYFCASSVRAGGAQETQYFGPGTRLLVL.

This sequence joins TRBV15 and TRBJ2-4; 9 nucleotides match TRBD1. Germline V gene data show CDR1 as LNHNV and CDR2 as YYDKDF (reference sequence). With V trimmed by 5 bases and J by 6 bases, 8 bases remained unmatched. CDR3 length: 15 residues. The CDR3, as DNA: TGTGCCACCAGCTTGGGACAGGGATTAGGAAACATTCAGTACTTC. Translating it yields CATSLGQGLGNIQYF.

This clone turned up a few times. This chain links TRBV19 with TRBJ1-2; possibly TRBD1 for D (6 bases). V shed 7 bases and J shed 11 bases, with 23 bases lying between them. Per the germline V gene, CDR1 is LNHDA and CDR2 is SQIVND (reference sequence). The CDR3 spans 14 residues. CDR3 sequence: CASMGDKKLLSYTF. The CDR3 DNA reads as TGTGCCAGTATGGGGGACAAGAAACTTTTGAGTTACACCTTC.

V and J are TRBV5-8 and TRBJ2-7, with D possibly matching TRBD1 (5 bases). Germline V lookup: CDR1 SGHTS, CDR2 YDEGEE. This CDR3 has 11 amino acids. Trimming cost V 4 bases and J 9 bases, with 11 bases left between them. DNA for the CDR3: TGTGCCAGCAGCGGGCAGGGTGGGCAGTACTTC. It codes for CASSGQGGQYF. Looking up the rest from reference TRBV5-8 and TRBJ2-7 gives the full variable domain: EAGVTQSPTHLIKTRGQQATLRCSPISGHTSVYWYQQALGLGLQFLLWYDEGEERNRGNFPPRFSGRQFPNYSSELNVNALELEDSALYLCASSGQGGQYFGPGTRLTVT.

This chain joins TRBV6-6 and TRBJ2-7, with 7 positions matching TRBD1. The CDR3 contains 11 residues. Germline V gene data show CDR1 as MNHNY and CDR2 as SVGAGI (reference sequence). Losses at the gene ends were 5 bases for V and 7 bases for J; bases not matched to a gene: 2. The DNA for the CDR3 is TGTGCCAGCAGTACACAGGGGGAGCAGTACTTC. Protein sequence: CASSTQGEQYF.

The chain carries TRBV19 and TRBJ2-2; TRBD1 agrees at 9 bases. V lost 5 bases to trimming and J lost 3 bases; unmatched junction nucleotides: 7. The CDR3 has 16 amino acids. Germline V lookup: CDR1 LNHDA, CDR2 SQIVND (reference sequence). The CDR3 protein is CASSPLGTGHTGELFF. The CDR3 DNA follows: TGTGCCAGTAGTCCGCTAGGGACAGGGCACACCGGGGAGCTGTTTTTT.

J is TRBJ2-5 and V is TRBV18; perhaps TRBD1 as D (5 bases). This CDR3 is built from 13 residues. Germline assignment: CDR1 KGHSH and CDR2 LQKENI. With 6 bases removed from V and 2 bases from J, the gap between germline ends came to 10 bases. The CDR3 loop reads CASSQGHQETQYF. CDR3 in DNA: TGTGCCAGCTCGCAAGGACATCAAGAGACCCAGTACTTC. The full variable domain, its missing parts supplied by reference TRBV18 and TRBJ2-5, is NAGVMQNPRHLVRRRGQEARLRCSPMKGHSHVYWYRQLPEEGLKFMVYLQKENIIDESGMPKERFSAEFPKEGPSILRIQQVVRGDSAAYFCASSQGHQETQYFGPGTRLLVL.

The genes are TRBV7-2 and TRBJ2-1; 9 bases are shared with TRBD2. Unmatched junction bases numbered 8, after V lost 7 bases and J lost 7 bases. The CDR3 is 14 residues long. Germline V CDR1 and CDR2: SGHTA, FQGNSA. CDR3 bases: TGTGCCAGCAAGGGCGGGGGGGGATTAAATGAGCAGTTCTTC. Its protein is CASKGGGGLNEQFF. The variable domain in full, completed from reference TRBV7-2 and TRBJ2-1, reads GAGVSQSPSNKVTEKGKDVELRCDPISGHTALYWYRQSLGQGLEFLIYFQGNSAPDKSGLPSDRFSAERTGGSVSTLTIQRTQQEDSAVYLCASKGGGGLNEQFFGPGTRLTVL.

This clone was counted between two and nine times. This sequence joins TRBV7-2 and TRBJ2-1; a weak D match, TRBD2 (7 bases). Germline values: CDR1 SGHTA, CDR2 FQGNSA. The CDR3 sequence is 15 residues long. The V end lost 1 base, the J end lost 9 bases, and 16 bases lay between the germline ends. CDR3 nucleotides: TGTGCCAGCAGCTTAGGGCTGATAAGGGGGGGTGAGCAGTTCTTC. This sequence encodes CASSLGLIRGGEQFF.

This clone was picked up a small number of times. This sequence joins TRBV27 and TRBJ1-5, with 7 bases identical to TRBD1. The CDR3 runs to 17 residues. The junction had 12 bases not matched to a gene; V was cut back by 0 bases and J by 7 bases. From germline, CDR1 is MNHEY and CDR2 SMNVEV (reference sequence). CDR3 region: CASSLSVSPTGPQPQHF. The CDR3 DNA follows: TGTGCCAGCAGTTTATCCGTCTCGCCGACAGGGCCCCAGCCCCAGCATTTT.

The gene calls are TRBV6-5 and TRBJ1-5; the match to TRBD1 covers 7 bases. V lost 6 bases to trimming and J lost 7 bases; unmatched junction nucleotides: 6. This CDR3 has 13 residues. Germline CDR1 is MNHEY and CDR2 is SVGAGI. CDR3 loop: CASRKGAAQPQHF. The CDR3, as DNA: TGTGCCAGCAGGAAGGGGGCTGCGCAGCCCCAGCATTTT.

This rearrangement joins TRBV5-1 to TRBJ2-3, with a tentative D call TRBD1 (5 bases). This CDR3 contains 19 residues. Germline values: CDR1 SGHRS, CDR2 YFSETQ. V dropped 4 bases and J dropped 3 bases, with 27 bases sitting between them. The CDR3 reads CASSRHLTVGVSRTDTQYF. Here the CDR3 DNA reads TGCGCCAGCAGCCGCCACCTTACAGTAGGGGTTTCGCGGACAGATACGCAGTATTTT.

The chain links TRBV6-5 to TRBJ1-1; 8 positions agree with TRBD1. Germline lookup yields CDR1 MNHEY and CDR2 SVGAGI. After removal of 8 bases from V and 3 bases from J, the junction contained 5 bases not matched to a gene. The CDR3 loop spans 13 amino acids. Here the CDR3 reads CASRLQGDTEAFF. The CDR3 DNA sequence: TGTGCCAGCCGCTTACAGGGGGACACTGAAGCTTTCTTT.

The sample holds a few counts of this clone. This CDR3 is also generated by other DNA sequences in the sample. This chain links TRBV6-5 with TRBJ2-7, with D uncertain. Germline V lookup: CDR1 MNHEY, CDR2 SVGAGI. V was trimmed by 4 bases and J by 4 bases, leaving 5 bases between them. The CDR3 runs 11 residues. The CDR3 here is CASSSNYEQYF. CDR3 DNA: TGTGCCAGCAGTTCCAATTACGAGCAGTACTTC.

This sequence joins TRBV19 and TRBJ2-7; 8 bases line up with TRBD1. Germline trimming cut 2 bases from V and 2 bases from J; bases unmatched to any gene: 2. Germline CDR1 reads LNHDA; CDR2 reads SQIVND (reference sequence). The CDR3 is 14 amino acids. The chain's CDR3 is CASSIWTGTYEQYF. Here the CDR3 DNA reads TGTGCCAGTAGTATATGGACAGGGACCTACGAGCAGTACTTC.